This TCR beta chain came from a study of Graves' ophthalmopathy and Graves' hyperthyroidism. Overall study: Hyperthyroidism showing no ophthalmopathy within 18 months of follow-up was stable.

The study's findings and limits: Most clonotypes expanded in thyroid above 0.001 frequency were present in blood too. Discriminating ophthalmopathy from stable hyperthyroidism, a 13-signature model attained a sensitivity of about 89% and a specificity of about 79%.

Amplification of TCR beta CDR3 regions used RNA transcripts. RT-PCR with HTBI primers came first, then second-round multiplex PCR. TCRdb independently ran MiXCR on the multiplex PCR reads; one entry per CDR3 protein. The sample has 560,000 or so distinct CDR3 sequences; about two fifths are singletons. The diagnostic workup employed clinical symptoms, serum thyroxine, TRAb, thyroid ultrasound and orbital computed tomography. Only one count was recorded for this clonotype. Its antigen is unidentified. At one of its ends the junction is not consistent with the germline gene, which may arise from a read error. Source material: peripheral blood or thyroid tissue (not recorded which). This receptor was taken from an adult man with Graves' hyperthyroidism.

The CDR3 sequence is CAWSVTRQYEKLFF. CDR3 nucleotides: TGTGCCTGGAGTGTAACCCGTCAGTATGAAAAACTGTTTTTC. The J gene is TRBJ1-4, the V gene TRBV19, with no clear D. The CDR3 contains 14 residues. Germline V gene sequence: CDR1 LNHDA, CDR2 SQIVND (reference sequence).